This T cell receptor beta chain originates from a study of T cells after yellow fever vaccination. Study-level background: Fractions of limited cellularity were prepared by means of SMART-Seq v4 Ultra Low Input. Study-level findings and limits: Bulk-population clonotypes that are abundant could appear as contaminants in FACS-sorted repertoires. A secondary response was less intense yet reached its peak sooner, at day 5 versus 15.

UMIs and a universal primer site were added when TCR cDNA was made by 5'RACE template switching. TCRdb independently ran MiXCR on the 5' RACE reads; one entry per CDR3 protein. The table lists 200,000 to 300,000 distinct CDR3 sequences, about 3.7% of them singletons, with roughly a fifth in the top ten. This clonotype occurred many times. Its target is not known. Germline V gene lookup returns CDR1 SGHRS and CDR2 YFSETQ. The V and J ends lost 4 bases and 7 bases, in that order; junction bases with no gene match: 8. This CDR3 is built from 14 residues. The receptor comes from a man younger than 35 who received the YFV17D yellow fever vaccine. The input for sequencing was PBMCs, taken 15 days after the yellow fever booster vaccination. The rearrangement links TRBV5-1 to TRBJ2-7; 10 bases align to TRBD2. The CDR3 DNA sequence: TGCGCCAGCAGCCCCACTAGCGGGATTGGGGAGCAGTACTTC. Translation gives CASSPTSGIGEQYF.